One sample yielded the 16 T cell receptor beta chains listed below, sequenced in a study of T-cell memory formation after mild COVID-19 (dated by TCRdb to the early 2020s). Libraries were constructed by 5' RACE. Sequencing relied on an Illumina NovaSeq 6000. TCRdb applied fastp at Q25 and MiXCR to the public reads, then kept only in-frame beta chains. Identical CDR3 protein sequences are pooled into one entry, listed with their most common genes and DNA. In all, the sample holds about 400,000 distinct CDR3 sequences, and 20% to 25% of those were seen once. Of the sample, under 15% falls within the top ten clones. Sequenced: PBMCs or a T cell subset sorted from them (not recorded which). The receptors shown here come from an adult woman who had mild COVID-19 (a few samples of this study predate the infection). The sample titles of this study are shuffled in the database, so cell type and time point are left out; the donor was told from shared clones.

CDR3 region: CSAGTRAGTQYF. The CDR3 DNA follows: TGCAGTGCGGGGACCAGAGCGGGTACGCAGTATTTT. This chain connects TRBV20-1 to TRBJ2-3; TRBD2 is a possible D gene (6 bases). V shed 6 bases and J shed 8 bases, with 15 bases lying between them. The germline V gene encodes CDR1 DFQATT and CDR2 SNEGSKA (reference sequence). The CDR3 runs 12 residues.

This clonotype appeared a few times. This chain joins TRBV5-1 and TRBJ1-2, with 8 bases fitting TRBD1. The V and J ends lost 2 bases and 2 bases, in that order; junction bases with no gene match: 2. The length of the CDR3 is 14 residues. CDR1 SGHRS and CDR2 YFSETQ come from the germline V gene. CDR3 region: CASSLQGENYGYTF. The CDR3 coding sequence is TGCGCCAGCAGCTTACAGGGGGAGAACTATGGCTACACCTTC.

This clonotype has a count of ten or more. The chain joins TRBV7-2 to TRBJ2-5; D not resolved. The length of the CDR3 is 13 residues. From germline, CDR1 is SGHTA and CDR2 FQGNSA. Between the trimmed V and J ends, which lost 5 bases and 5 bases, there was a span of 12 bases. The DNA of the CDR3 is TGTGCCAGCAGCGCTGGAGTCAGGGAGACCCAGTACTTC. Its translation is CASSAGVRETQYF.

This clonotype was picked up a small number of times. The chain uses TRBV27 and TRBJ1-1; 7 bases line up with TRBD1. The germline V gene has CDR1 MNHEY and CDR2 SMNVEV (reference sequence). Germline trimming cut 2 bases from V and 4 bases from J; bases unmatched to any gene: 4. The CDR3 runs 14 residues. The CDR3: CASSLIQGSTEAFF. The CDR3 coding sequence is TGTGCCAGCAGTTTAATACAGGGGAGCACTGAAGCTTTCTTT.

In its sample, this clonotype was seen a few times. The chain recombines TRBV6-5 with TRBJ1-5; D unclear. With 2 bases removed from V and 7 bases from J, the gap between germline ends came to 9 bases. The germline V gene has CDR1 MNHEY and CDR2 SVGAGI. The CDR3 contains 13 residues. The CDR3 is CASSYGLDQPQHF. CDR3 DNA: TGTGCCAGCAGTTACGGTCTAGACCAGCCCCAGCATTTT.

CDR3 in amino acids: CSVGTGGWNEQFF. CDR3 nucleotides: TGCAGCGTTGGTACAGGGGGCTGGAATGAGCAGTTCTTC. The V gene is TRBV29-1, the J gene TRBJ2-1; 9 bases are shared with TRBD1. The CDR3 loop spans 13 amino acids. Per germline, CDR1 SQVTM and CDR2 ANQGSEA. V trimming: 4 bases; J trimming: 7 bases; junction bases outside the gene matches: 5.

This clonotype was seen a handful of times. The chain links TRBV6-1 to TRBJ1-4, with a tentative D call TRBD1 (6 bases). This CDR3 region has 14 residues. CDR1 is MNHNS and CDR2 is SASEGT in the germline V gene. V lost 8 bases to trimming and J lost 8 bases, with 18 bases between them. The CDR3 DNA is TGTGCCAGCTATGCCGGGGGCACCGGGGAAAAACTGTTTTTT. This encodes CASYAGGTGEKLFF.

The chain has TRBV5-1 and TRBJ1-1, with a tentative D call TRBD1 (5 bases). The germline V and J ends were trimmed by 4 bases and 3 bases, with 13 bases remaining between them. This CDR3 is built from 14 residues. Germline loops: CDR1 SGHRS, CDR2 YFSETQ. In nucleotides, the CDR3 is TGCGCCAGCAGCCAGGGAACTAGGGACACTGAAGCTTTCTTT. Amino acids: CASSQGTRDTEAFF.

The chain employs TRBV24-1 and TRBJ2-7, with 7 bases that match TRBD1. Trimming took 4 bases from V and 6 from J; bases not matched to a gene: 5. Germline V lookup: CDR1 KGHDR, CDR2 SFDVKD. CDR3 length: 13 residues. CDR3 protein: CATSEENRGEQYF. CDR3 DNA: TGTGCCACCAGTGAGGAAAACAGGGGCGAGCAGTACTTC.

The V call is TRBV27, the J call TRBJ1-4, with D possibly TRBD1 on 5 matching bases. This CDR3 is built from 15 residues. V dropped 1 base and J dropped 5 bases, with 11 bases sitting between them. The germline V gene encodes CDR1 MNHEY and CDR2 SMNVEV (reference sequence). The CDR3 sequence: CASSLWSAGNEKLFF. CDR3 nucleotide sequence: TGTGCCAGCAGTTTATGGTCGGCAGGGAATGAAAAACTGTTTTTT. The whole variable domain, remainder taken from reference TRBV27 and TRBJ1-4, is EAQVTQNPRYLITVTGKKLTVTCSQNMNHEYMSWYRQDPGLGLRQIYYSMNVEVTDKGDVPEGYKVSRKEKRNFPLILESPSPNQTSLYFCASSLWSAGNEKLFFGSGTQLSVL.

This clonotype occurred a few times. The rearrangement links TRBV27 to TRBJ1-2, with D possibly being TRBD1 (6 bases). V lost 2 bases to trimming and J lost 4 bases, with 14 bases between them. The CDR3 contains 15 residues. The germline V gene encodes CDR1 MNHEY and CDR2 SMNVEV (reference sequence). As DNA, the CDR3 is TGTGCCAGCAGTTTAGGGGCAGGGGTCCGCTATGGCTACACCTTC. Residues: CASSLGAGVRYGYTF.

This clonotype turned up a few times. The chain uses TRBV7-8 and TRBJ2-5, with 12 bases lining up with TRBD2. Per germline, CDR1 SGHVS and CDR2 FQNEAQ. CDR3 length: 15 residues. The trim removed 5 bases at V and 1 base at J, leaving 2 bases unmatched. In DNA form, the CDR3 reads TGTGCCAGCAGCCCTAGCGGGGGGGTCCAAGAGACCCAGTACTTC. Protein: CASSPSGGVQETQYF.

V usage is TRBV7-2 and J usage is TRBJ2-5, with D perhaps TRBD2 (6 bases). Germline assignment: CDR1 SGHTA and CDR2 FQGNSA. CDR3 length: 13 residues. The germline V and J ends were trimmed by 5 bases and 5 bases, with 12 bases remaining between them. The CDR3 is CASSPRGGETQYF. The CDR3 coding sequence is TGTGCCAGCAGCCCGCGGGGAGGTGAGACCCAGTACTTC.

This chain uses TRBV29-1 with TRBJ2-3; D is ambiguous. The CDR3 length is 12 residues. Germline V gene lookup returns CDR1 SQVTM and CDR2 ANQGSEA. Trimming took off 3 bases at V and 2 bases at J, with 6 bases between the two ends. The CDR3 region is CSVEQDTDTQYF. In DNA, the CDR3 is TGCAGCGTTGAGCAGGACACAGATACGCAGTATTTT.

This chain joins TRBV5-1 and TRBJ2-3, with a weak D call TRBD1 (5 bases). V was clipped by 2 bases and J by 7 bases, with 14 bases between them. The CDR3 consists of 14 residues. The germline V gene encodes CDR1 SGHRS and CDR2 YFSETQ. CDR3 in DNA: TGCGCCAGCAGCTTCGCAGCAGGGCTAAATACGCAGTATTTT. It encodes CASSFAAGLNTQYF.

The genes are TRBV5-1 and TRBJ2-3; D is perhaps TRBD2 (6 bases). The CDR3 length is 16 residues. Germline V CDR1 and CDR2: SGHRS, YFSETQ. Trimming took 4 bases from V and 0 from J, leaving 15 bases between them. The CDR3 is CASSRGAATSTDTQYF. In DNA form, the CDR3 reads TGCGCCAGCAGCCGCGGGGCAGCGACTAGCACAGATACGCAGTATTTT.